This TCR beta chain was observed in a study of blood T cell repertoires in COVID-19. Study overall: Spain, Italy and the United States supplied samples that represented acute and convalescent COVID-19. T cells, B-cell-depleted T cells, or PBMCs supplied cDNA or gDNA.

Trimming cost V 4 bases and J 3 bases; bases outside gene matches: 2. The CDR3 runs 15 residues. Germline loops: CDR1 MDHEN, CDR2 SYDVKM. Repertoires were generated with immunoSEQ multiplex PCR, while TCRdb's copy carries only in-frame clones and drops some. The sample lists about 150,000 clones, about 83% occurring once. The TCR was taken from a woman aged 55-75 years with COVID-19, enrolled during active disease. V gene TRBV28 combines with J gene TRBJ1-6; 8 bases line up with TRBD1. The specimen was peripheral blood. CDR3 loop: CASSSGQGYNSPLHF. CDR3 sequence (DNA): TGTGCCAGCAGTTCAGGACAGGGCTATAATTCACCCCTCCACTTT.